This T cell receptor (beta chain) was identified during a study of spatial heterogeneity in lung cancer. Study observations and caveats: Blood showed ubiquitous tumor TCRs more often at resection than at routine follow-up.

Time point specified: blood at routine non-recurrence follow-up after resection. V lost 1 base and J lost 2, with 11 bases in between. The CDR3 contains 15 residues. Germline V gene data show CDR1 as LGHDT and CDR2 as YNNKEL (reference sequence). A note on this clonotype: Antigen specificity is unknown.

In TCRdb, the 5' RACE reads were re-called with MiXCR into one record per CDR3 protein. The sample consists of 85,000 to 100,000 distinct CDR3 sequences, roughly 21% of them appearing once. The receptor comes from a male donor with early-stage non-small cell lung cancer. This chain uses TRBV3-1 with TRBJ1-2, with D hard to call. The material was PBMCs, obtained at follow-up. The CDR3 sequence is CASSQVYGPNYGYTF. The CDR3 nucleotides are TGTGCCAGCAGCCAAGTCTACGGACCAAACTATGGCTACACCTTC.